One sample yielded the 9 T cell receptor beta chains listed below, sequenced in a study of control samples from healthy donors and cancer patients. Method: immunoSEQ multiplex PCR; TCRdb's copy keeps in-frame clones and lacks some. The sample includes about 82,000 clones, around 87% seen only once; the top ten take about a fifth. The sequenced sample consisted of blood. The receptors come from a man aged 45 to 65 in good health.

The chain joins TRBV4-3 to TRBJ2-3, with 10 bases matching TRBD2. The CDR3 runs to 16 residues. Germline CDR1 LGHNA, CDR2 YSLEER. With V trimmed by 0 bases and J by 1 base, 1 base remained unmatched. The CDR3 sequence: CASSQDLAGGTDTQYF. The CDR3 DNA reads as TGCGCCAGCAGCCAAGATCTAGCGGGGGGCACAGATACGCAGTATTTT.

This rearrangement joins TRBV2 to TRBJ1-1; 9 positions agree with TRBD1. The CDR3 runs 13 residues. Germline V gene sequence: CDR1 SNHLY, CDR2 FYNNEI. V was clipped by 4 bases and J by 12 bases; unmatched bases: 9. For the CDR3, the DNA is TGTGCCAGCAGTGCTCGGGACAGGGACAAGACTTTCTTT. Its translation: CASSARDRDKTFF.

V gene TRBV28 combines with J gene TRBJ1-2; the D gene is possibly TRBD1 (5 bases). Germline lookup yields CDR1 MDHEN and CDR2 SYDVKM. V gave up 2 bases and J gave up 6 bases, with 13 bases separating them. The CDR3 consists of 14 residues. The CDR3 reads CASSLGGAGHGYTF. The CDR3 bases are TGTGCCAGCAGTTTAGGCGGGGCTGGACATGGCTACACCTTC.

The chain carries TRBV7-8 and TRBJ2-5; D possibly corresponds to TRBD2 (6 bases). V was clipped by 1 base and J by 1 base, with 10 bases between them. The CDR3 totals 15 residues. Germline CDR1 reads SGHVS; CDR2 reads FQNEAQ. CDR3 in DNA: TGTGCCAGCAGCTTAGGGGCGGGAAGCCAAGAGACCCAGTACTTC. It codes for CASSLGAGSQETQYF.

The rearrangement uses TRBV7-2 and TRBJ2-2; 9 positions match TRBD2. CDR3 length equals 14 residues. CDR1 is SGHTA, CDR2 FQGNSA, per germline. Trimming took 5 bases from V and 7 from J; bases not matched to a gene: 5. CDR3 coding DNA: TGTGCCAGCAGCGCTAGCGGGGTGGGCGGGGAGCTGTTTTTT. This sequence encodes CASSASGVGGELFF.

The genes are TRBV24-1 and TRBJ1-2, with D uncertain. V lost 5 bases and J 4 bases, leaving 7 bases between the germline ends. Looked up from germline, CDR1 is KGHDR and CDR2 is SFDVKD. This CDR3 contains 12 residues. The CDR3 DNA follows: TGTGCCACCAGTGGGGTGGGCTATGGCTACACCTTC. Encoded protein: CATSGVGYGYTF.

The chain has TRBV19 and TRBJ1-5; D is undetermined. This CDR3 has 13 residues. With 4 bases removed from V and 3 bases from J, the gap between germline ends came to 7 bases. Germline V gene data show CDR1 as LNHDA and CDR2 as SQIVND (reference sequence). DNA for the CDR3: TGTGCCAGTAGTAGTGAGTCCAATCAGCCCCAGCATTTT. The encoded protein is CASSSESNQPQHF. Supplemented by reference TRBV19 and TRBJ1-5, the full variable domain reads DGGITQSPKYLFRKEGQNVTLSCEQNLNHDAMYWYRQDPGQGLRLIYYSQIVNDFQKGDIAEGYSVSREKKESFPLTVTSAQKNPTAFYLCASSSESNQPQHFGDGTRLSIL.

To note about this clone: The junction shows a germline mismatch at one end, possibly a read error. This chain links TRBV7-7 with TRBJ2-7, with 11 positions matching TRBD2. This CDR3 comprises 19 residues. Germline CDR1 reads SSHAT; CDR2 reads FNYEAQ (reference sequence). The CDR3 DNA reads TGTGCTAGCAGCTTAGAACCTAGCGGGAGGACCCCCCGCCACCACGAGCAGTACTTC. Its protein is CASSLEPSGRTPRHHEQYF.

V is TRBV24-1 and J is TRBJ2-5; 7 bases align to TRBD1. Germline V gives CDR1 KGHDR, CDR2 SFDVKD. The CDR3 totals 18 residues. After removal of 3 bases from V and 1 base from J, the junction contained 13 bases not matched to a gene. In DNA, the CDR3 is TGTGCCACCAGTGATCCCACCATCATACGACAGGGCCAAGAGACCCAGTACTTC. It translates to CATSDPTIIRQGQETQYF.